This TCR beta chain is from a study of neurological immune-mediated disorders (dated by TCRdb to the late 2010s). Background on the whole study: Of the approximately 34 multiple sclerosis patients, about 30 had relapsing-remitting MS and 3 had secondary progressive MS. Each longitudinal HAM/TSP and healthy donor was sampled at 3 time-points spaced at roughly 3-40 month intervals. Alongside PBMC samples, the set of some 98 TCR-beta libraries contained longitudinal samples, technical triplicates, and paired CD4+ and CD8+ T-cell subsets that had been sorted. Using UMI-based sequencing, the study compared peripheral blood TCR-beta repertoires from patients with HTLV-I-associated myelopathy (HAM/TSP), patients with multiple sclerosis, and healthy controls. Of the roughly 68 subjects in the cohort, about 14 were HAM/TSP patients, about 34 were multiple sclerosis patients, and about 20 were healthy controls.

To synthesize cDNA, template-switch 5'RACE was performed with a primer carrying a 10-nucleotide random unique molecular identifier so that each TCR transcript was tagged. Each sequencing run produced over 200 million TCR-beta sequences covering 15-18 subjects. The RNeasy kit was used to extract total RNA. The KAPA Real-time Library Amplification kit was used to amplify TCR-beta VDJ regions with primers targeting the TCR constant region and the 5'RACE anchor. A first PCR added sample indexes and Illumina adaptors, and a second PCR then raised library yield. After purification with Ampure beads, the TCR product of roughly 650 bp was size-selected on a 2% E-gel SizeSelection system. Before pooling, libraries had their quality checked on a Bioanalyzer, their concentration measured with Qubit, and their quantity determined with the Kapa Library Quantification kit. An Illumina HiSeq 2500 sequenced the libraries paired-end 2 x 150 bp. To increase sequence diversity, about 25-30% phiX was spiked into each library pool. As for how the authors treated the data: The UMI-based MiGEC pipeline processed quality-filtered reads and removed over 80% of raw TCR sequences during error correction. VDJ genes were aligned to IMGT germline references, and clonotypes were defined by unique CDR3 amino acid sequence plus V-J genes. Clonal expansion, Shannon diversity and CDR3 relatedness (CalcPairwiseDistances, ClusterSamples) were evaluated with VDJtools, and phylogenetic trees were built with CLCbio workbench. Using coefficient-of-variation modelling across technical triplicates, the study counted a clone as expanded if it had at least 8 unique UMIs. TCRdb redid the processing of the public reads, applying fastp at Q25 and MiXCR, and retained in-frame beta chains. Rows with a matching CDR3 protein are joined into one entry that keeps the most common DNA and genes. These V and J calls originate from TCRdb's pipeline instead of the authors' own analysis. The sample table lists about 81,000 distinct CDR3 sequences, 3.5% to 5.5% of them with a count of one. The ten top clones hold more than 5% of the sample.

This specimen's time point label, interpreted: longitudinal time-point 3. For unsorted PBMC libraries, 2 million PBMCs were used after storage in RNAlater at -80 degrees C until RNA extraction. Multiple sclerosis patients were enrolled in a US clinical protocol evaluating disease progression by magnetic resonance imaging. Peripheral blood underwent Ficoll-Hypaque density gradient centrifugation to isolate PBMCs, which were then cryopreserved in liquid nitrogen. Study-level results and caveats: In phylogenetic analysis, the repertoires of 18 of 34 MS patients grouped into a cluster of related CDR3 sequences, which suggests a possible signature at the repertoire level. No identical CDR3 amino acid sequences were found to be shared among expanded clones across subjects, suggesting that TCR-beta repertoires were private in all groups. TCR clonal expansion was greatest in HAM/TSP patients and smallest in MS patients, who ranked below even healthy controls. No association of the MS cluster with clinical or MRI features was observed, and the need for larger cohorts was stated by the authors.

This clonotype has a count of ten or more. Its recognized antigen is unknown. The record has no base qualities; no much larger clone is one base away. The clonotype comes from a woman aged 55 to 70 with multiple sclerosis. Sample: PBMCs.

The CDR3 region reads CSARVGGGLGNEKLFF. The nucleotides read TGCAGTGCTAGGGTCGGAGGGGGCCTTGGTAATGAAAAACTGTTTTTT. This chain is built from TRBV20-1 and TRBJ1-4, and 7 bases in between align with TRBD1. V ends up 3 bases short and J 4 bases short, with an unmatched junction base count of 11. CDR1 and CDR2, looked up from the germline V gene (reference sequence), are DFQATT and SNEGSKA. The CDR3 runs 16 residues from the cysteine to the phenylalanine. CDR3 DNA is the only sequence kept; it has 48 bases, read in frame from the first base.